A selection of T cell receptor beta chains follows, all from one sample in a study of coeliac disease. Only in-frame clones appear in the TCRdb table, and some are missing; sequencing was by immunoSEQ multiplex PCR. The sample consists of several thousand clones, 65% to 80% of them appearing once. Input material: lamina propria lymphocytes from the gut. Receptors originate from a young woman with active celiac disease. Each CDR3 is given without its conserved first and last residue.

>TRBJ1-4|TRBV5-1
ASRAPQGGGEKLF
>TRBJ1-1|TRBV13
ASSPRTGGAMSSSEAF
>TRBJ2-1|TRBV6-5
ASSRTSGRNEQF
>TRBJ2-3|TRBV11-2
ASLAEFDGTDTQY
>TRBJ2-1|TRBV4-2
ASSQEGQGNEQF
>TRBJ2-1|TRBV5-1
ASSLTSGGPSGEQF
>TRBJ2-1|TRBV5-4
ASSSTRQPYNEQF
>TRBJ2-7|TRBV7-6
ASSFRDTLYEQY
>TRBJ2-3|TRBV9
ASSADWGQGSDTQY
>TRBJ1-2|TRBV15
ATSRGQGGYT
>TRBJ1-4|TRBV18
ASSKLPGQGDEKLF
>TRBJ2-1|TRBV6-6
ASSLAGGPSYNEQF
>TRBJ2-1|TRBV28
ASSAGWGTSGNYNEQF
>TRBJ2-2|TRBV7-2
ASSVSGPGELF
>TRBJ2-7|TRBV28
ASSDSRTGLQGEQY
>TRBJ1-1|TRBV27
ASSPSGGGTEAF
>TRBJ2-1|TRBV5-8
ASSLAADSQF
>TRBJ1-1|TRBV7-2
ASSRVQGVTEAF
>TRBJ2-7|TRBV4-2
ASSQEGQGVEQY
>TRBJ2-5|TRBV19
ASSLSSGGALGTQETQY
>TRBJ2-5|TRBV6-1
ASSEEGRDWRETQY
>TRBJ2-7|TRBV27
ASSTDRDLWEQY
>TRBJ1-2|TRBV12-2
ASRFQTDFYGYT
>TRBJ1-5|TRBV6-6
ASSYPPTVGNQPQH
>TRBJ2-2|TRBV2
ASRATGETGELF
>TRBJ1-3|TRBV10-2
ASSSQGGGNTIY
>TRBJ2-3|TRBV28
ASYGGIDTQY
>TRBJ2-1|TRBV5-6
ASSWRVTGYNEQF
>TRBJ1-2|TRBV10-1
ASSESLQGYGYT
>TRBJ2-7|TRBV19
ASRSRTGGHYEQY
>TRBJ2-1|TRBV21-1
ASSKLWGDNEQF
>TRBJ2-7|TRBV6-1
ASSEGVAGSYEQY
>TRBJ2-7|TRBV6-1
ASRPGQSYEQY
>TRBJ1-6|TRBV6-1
ASSEQGGDNSPLH
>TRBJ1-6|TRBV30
AWSGQRYSYNSPLH
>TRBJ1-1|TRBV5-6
ASSLPRTGMNTEAF
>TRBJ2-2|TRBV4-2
ASSPGTSDTGELF
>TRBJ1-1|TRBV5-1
ASGFRGTEAF
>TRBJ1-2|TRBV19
ASSIIPSRRGYGYT
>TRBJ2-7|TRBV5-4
ARTGTSTYEQY
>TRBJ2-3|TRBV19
ASSILQGLASTDTQY
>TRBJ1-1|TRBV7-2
STAGYTEAF
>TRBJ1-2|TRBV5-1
ASSPGQGAVGYT